This T cell receptor (beta chain) is drawn from a study of blood T cell repertoires in COVID-19. Study information: Acute-phase and convalescent COVID-19 samples originated in the United States, Italy and Spain. PBMCs, B-cell-depleted T cells, or T cells provided the cDNA or gDNA that made up the material.

Per the study methods: Nucleated cell number was recorded as an estimate derived from reference gene primer amplification. The repertoire was sequenced with immunoSEQ multiplex PCR; TCRdb's copy has only in-frame clones and lacks some. The V and J calls and clone size come from that table; D and trimming were worked out from the DNA. The repertoire holds 250,000 to 300,000 clones, around 86% seen once, with about 3% in the top ten. The material sequenced was peripheral blood. The TCR sequence derives from a woman aged 25 to 39 with active or convalescent COVID-19.

CDR3 DNA: TGTGCCAGCAGCGGGACTTCTTCAGCGAACACCGGGGAGCTGTTTTTT. Its protein is CASSGTSSANTGELFF. The chain employs TRBV9 and TRBJ2-2, with D possibly being TRBD2 (5 bases). V was cut by 3 bases and J by 0 bases, with 12 bases left in between. This CDR3 region has 16 residues. Germline values: CDR1 SGDLS, CDR2 YYNGEE.